This TCR beta chain came from a study of blood T cell repertoires in COVID-19. Study information: Material from acute and convalescent COVID-19 was sourced from the United States, Italy and Spain. From T cells, B-cell-depleted T cells, or PBMCs came the material, which was cDNA or gDNA.

Profiled with immunoSEQ multiplex PCR; TCRdb holds only in-frame clones, not every one. The sample shows around 130,000 clones, roughly 84% of them seen only once. CDR1 is KGHDR, CDR2 SFDVKD, per germline. The CDR3 contains 12 residues. The V gene lost 7 bases and the J gene lost 6 bases, with 9 bases spanning the gap. This receptor was identified in a man in his fifties or sixties with acute or convalescent COVID-19. The chain carries TRBV24-1 and TRBJ2-1, with a possible D match to TRBD2 (5 bases). The sequenced sample consisted of peripheral blood. The CDR3 is CATSGIANEQFF. DNA for the CDR3: TGTGCCACCAGCGGGATTGCCAATGAGCAGTTCTTC.